This entry lists 23 T cell receptor beta chains sequenced from one sample in a study of CD8 T cells in Susac syndrome. Random hexamers were used to reverse transcribe 0.5 to 1 ug of RNA. Each CDR3 protein gets one entry after TCRdb re-called the immunoSEQ multiplex PCR reads with MiXCR. Among about 180,000 distinct CDR3 sequences listed, roughly 92% were seen once. Material: CD4+ T cells from PBMCs. The receptors derive from a human donor with Susac syndrome.

J is TRBJ1-2 and V is TRBV29-1, with 9 positions matching TRBD1. In germline, CDR1 is SQVTM, CDR2 ANQGSEA. V shed 4 bases, J shed 5 bases, and the junction held 11 bases outside the gene matches. The CDR3 extends over 15 amino acids. DNA for the CDR3: TGCAGCGTTGGCAGGTTGGACAGGGGTCATTATGGCTACACCTTC. Protein: CSVGRLDRGHYGYTF.

The chain employs TRBV5-1 and TRBJ1-6; 8 bases match TRBD1. CDR3 length: 14 amino acids. Per germline, CDR1 SGHRS and CDR2 YFSETQ. V was clipped by 1 base and J by 8 bases; unmatched bases: 2. CDR3: CASSLSDRDSPLHF. The DNA of the CDR3 is TGCGCCAGCAGCTTGTCGGACAGGGATTCACCCCTCCACTTT.

V gene TRBV12-3 or TRBV12-4 combines with J gene TRBJ2-7; 11 bases agree with TRBD1. The CDR3 spans 17 residues. The V segment lost 0 bases and the J segment 2 bases; nucleotides outside the gene matches: 6. CDR3 in DNA: TGTGCCAGCAGTTTAGCGTGGACAGGGGGCCTCCCCTACGAGCAGTACTTC. Residues: CASSLAWTGGLPYEQYF.

The chain has TRBV7-3 and TRBJ1-2; a weak D match, TRBD1 (5 bases). CDR1 is SGHTA, CDR2 FQGTGA, per germline. The CDR3 is made up of 13 amino acids. Trimming removed 2 bases at V and 8 bases at J, with 12 bases between. CDR3 loop: CASSLQPGEGYTF. CDR3 DNA sequence: TGTGCCAGCAGCTTACAGCCGGGGGAGGGCTACACCTTC.

This clonotype was detected only once. The chain links TRBV12-3 or TRBV12-4 to TRBJ1-2; 9 bases line up with TRBD1. The ends lost 5 bases at V and 7 bases at J; junction bases unmatched: 8. The CDR3 contains 14 residues. The chain's CDR3 is CASSQQGAPLGYTF. As DNA, the CDR3 is TGTGCCAGCAGTCAACAGGGGGCTCCCCTTGGCTACACCTTC.

The chain has TRBV3-1 and TRBJ2-6; the D is unclear. The germline V gene encodes CDR1 LGHDT and CDR2 YNNKEL (reference sequence). Trimming left V 1 base short and J 4 bases short, with 8 bases between. This CDR3 region has 15 residues. The CDR3 coding sequence is TGTGCCAGCAGCCAAGGGGGAACCGGGGCCAACGTCCTGACTTTC. It translates to CASSQGGTGANVLTF.

J is TRBJ1-2 and V is TRBV1; the table's D call, TRBD1, was not checked against the DNA. TRBV1 is classified as a pseudogene. The CDR3 has 16 residues. The chain's CDR3 is CTSSQVKRQENYGYTF. The CDR3 DNA reads as TGCACCAGCAGCCAAGTGAAGAGACAGGAGAACTATGGCTACACCTTC.

V gene TRBV2 combines with J gene TRBJ2-1; 8 bases fit TRBD1. The V gene end was trimmed by 7 bases and the J gene end by 7 bases; junction bases not matched to a gene: 9. The CDR3 runs 14 residues. Germline V gene data show CDR1 as SNHLY and CDR2 as FYNNEI. CDR3 nucleotide sequence: TGTGCCAGCATTAATTACAGGGGGGCGAATGAGCAGTTCTTC. The encoded protein is CASINYRGANEQFF. The full variable domain, in which reference TRBV2 and TRBJ2-1 provide the parts outside the CDR3, is EPEVTQTPSHQVTQMGQEVILRCVPISNHLYFYWYRQILGQKVEFLVSFYNNEISEKSEIFDDQFSVERPDGSNFTLKIRSTKLEDSAMYFCASINYRGANEQFFGPGTRLTVL.

The chain recombines TRBV30 with TRBJ2-2; TRBD1 matches at 9 bases. V shed 4 bases and J 3 bases; nucleotides not matched to a gene: 6. This CDR3 comprises 15 residues. CDR1 and CDR2 from the germline V gene are GTSNPN and SVGIG (reference sequence). The CDR3 nucleotides are TGTGCCTGGACCCGGGACAGGGTGGACACCGGGGAGCTGTTTTTT. As protein: CAWTRDRVDTGELFF.

The chain links TRBV27 to TRBJ2-1; 8 bases agree with TRBD1. CDR3 size: 15 residues. Germline CDR1 reads MNHEY; CDR2 reads SMNVEV (reference sequence). V gave up 5 bases and J gave up 4 bases; unmatched junction bases: 7. The CDR3 loop reads CASSGTGGWYNEQFF. CDR3 coding DNA: TGTGCCAGCAGTGGCACAGGGGGTTGGTACAATGAGCAGTTCTTC.

DNA for the CDR3: TGTGCCAGCAATCCGGTCCGAGGGGTTGGCTATGGCTACACCTTC. It encodes CASNPVRGVGYGYTF. The V gene is TRBV6-5, the J gene TRBJ1-2; D might be TRBD1 (5 bases). Trimming shortened V by 7 bases and J by 4 bases, and 19 bases separated the two germline ends. The CDR3 is 15 amino acids. Germline V gene data show CDR1 as MNHEY and CDR2 as SVGAGI.

The chain uses TRBV10-2 and TRBJ2-7, with 7 nucleotides matching TRBD1. V shed 5 bases, J shed 7 bases, and the junction held 5 bases outside the gene matches. CDR1 and CDR2 from the germline V gene are WSHSY and SAAADI. This CDR3 region has 12 residues. CDR3 nucleotide sequence: TGCGCCAGCAGTCGGACAGGTTTTGAGCAGTACTTC. Translating gives CASSRTGFEQYF.

The rearrangement uses TRBV29-1 and TRBJ2-5, with TRBD2 identical over 8 bases. With 4 bases clipped from V and 7 bases from J, the junction kept 5 bases outside the gene matches. CDR1 is SQVTM, CDR2 ANQGSEA, per germline. There are 12 residues in the CDR3. The CDR3: CSVAGGAGTQYF. The CDR3 coding sequence is TGCAGCGTTGCCGGGGGGGCCGGGACCCAGTACTTC.

The chain recombines TRBV20-1 with TRBJ2-1, with D possibly being TRBD1 or TRBD2 (5 bases each). Germline V lookup: CDR1 DFQATT, CDR2 SNEGSKA (reference sequence). Trimming cost V 6 bases and J 0 bases, with 12 bases left between them. This CDR3 has 14 residues. The CDR3 DNA is TGCAGTGCCGAGGGGCAGGGCTCCTACAATGAGCAGTTCTTC. Its translation: CSAEGQGSYNEQFF.

This chain connects TRBV7-2 to TRBJ2-5, with D maybe TRBD2 (6 bases). The CDR3 has 14 amino acids. Trimming took 5 bases from V and 2 from J, leaving 12 bases between them. CDR1 and CDR2 (germline): SGHTA, FQGNSA. CDR3 sequence reads: CASSRGLKQETQYF. CDR3 sequence (DNA): TGTGCCAGCAGCCGAGGACTAAAACAAGAGACCCAGTACTTC.

The chain employs TRBV7-9 and TRBJ2-1; either TRBD1 or TRBD2 may supply D (5 bases each). Germline assignment: CDR1 SEHNR and CDR2 FQNEAQ (reference sequence). The length of the CDR3 is 9 residues. Trimming left V 8 bases short and J 9 bases short, with 5 bases between. The CDR3 bases are TGTGCCAGCGGGGGTGAGCAGTTCTTC. This gives the protein CASGGEQFF.

The chain uses TRBV27 and TRBJ1-2; 9 bases fit TRBD1. Germline assignment: CDR1 MNHEY and CDR2 SMNVEV (reference sequence). CDR3 length: 14 residues. The junction had 4 bases not matched to a gene; V was cut back by 4 bases and J by 4 bases. CDR3 protein: CASSYRGLGYGYTF. In nucleotides, the CDR3 is TGTGCCAGCAGTTACAGGGGGCTTGGCTATGGCTACACCTTC.

The J gene is TRBJ1-5, the V gene TRBV4-3; 9 nucleotides agree with TRBD1. Germline CDR1 LGHNA, CDR2 YSLEER. This CDR3 is 14 amino acids long. The V gene end was trimmed by 3 bases and the J gene end by 6 bases; junction bases not matched to a gene: 3. CDR3 in amino acids: CASSHTGGGQPQHF. As DNA, the CDR3 is TGCGCCAGCAGCCACACAGGGGGCGGTCAGCCCCAGCATTTT.

The chain recombines TRBV10-3 with TRBJ2-7; 13 bases are a match to TRBD2. The CDR3 covers 16 residues. Per the germline V gene, CDR1 is ENHRY and CDR2 is SYGVKD. J gave up 2 bases and V 3 bases, and 4 bases lay outside the gene matches. CDR3 sequence: CAISDYGTSGAYEQYF. The CDR3 DNA reads TGTGCCATCAGTGATTATGGGACTAGCGGGGCCTACGAGCAGTACTTC.

This clonotype was seen only once. The J gene is TRBJ1-4, the V gene TRBV9; D is perhaps TRBD1 (6 bases). CDR1 is SGDLS, CDR2 YYNGEE, per germline. The CDR3 is 15 residues long. Between the trimmed V and J ends, which lost 0 bases and 2 bases, there was a span of 8 bases. This CDR3 reads CASSVGGPTNEKLFF. DNA of the CDR3: TGTGCCAGCAGCGTAGGGGGGCCGACTAATGAAAAACTGTTTTTT.

The chain uses TRBV6-5 and TRBJ1-2; 8 bases agree with TRBD1. V dropped 2 bases and J dropped 6; count of bases not matched to a gene: 11. Germline CDR1 is MNHEY and CDR2 is SVGAGI. CDR3 length: 16 residues. The CDR3 DNA reads as TGTGCCAGCAGTTACCAGCAGCAGGGGGCGGGAGATGGCTACACCTTC. Protein: CASSYQQQGAGDGYTF.

The chain couples TRBV20-1 to TRBJ1-1; TRBD1 aligns across 8 bases. The V gene end was trimmed by 6 bases and the J gene end by 5 bases; junction bases not matched to a gene: 8. The V gene's germline CDR1 is DFQATT and CDR2 SNEGSKA (reference sequence). The CDR3 loop spans 13 amino acids. CDR3 nucleotides: TGCAGTGCGCTGACAGGGGTAAAGACTGAAGCTTTCTTT. Its translation is CSALTGVKTEAFF.

The gene calls are TRBV3-1 and TRBJ1-2, with no clear D. CDR3 length: 13 amino acids. Germline assignment: CDR1 LGHDT and CDR2 YNNKEL (reference sequence). Deletions cut 0 bases from V and 6 bases from J, with 8 bases between. CDR3 sequence (DNA): TGTGCCAGCAGCCAAGAGGCCAAGCATGGCTACACCTTC. This gives the protein CASSQEAKHGYTF.